These T cell receptor beta chains were read from a single sample in a study of shared clonotypes between healthy human individuals. Generated by immunoSEQ multiplex PCR, the TCRdb table keeps only in-frame clones and is missing some. The sample has 2 million to 2.5 million clones; approximately 94% are singletons. The sample comprised naive CD4+ T cells sorted from blood. These receptors were taken from a man in his late teens or twenties in good health. Both conserved end residues are part of each CDR3. A D gene is named only where the DNA matches it firmly. Expanded clones are given a class, and other clones once, few, many or no size at all.

>TRBJ1-2|TRBD1|few|TRBV6-5|14
TGTGCCAGCAGTTACGGGGACAGGGACTATGGCTACACCTTC
CASSYGDRDYGYTF
>TRBJ1-5|.|.|TRBV6-1|15
TGTGCCAGCACCAGGGAGGTAGGAGGCAATCAGCCCCAGCATTTT
CASTREVGGNQPQHF
>TRBJ1-1|.|.|TRBV28|15
TGTGCCAGCAGGACTTCCCCAGGGAGTGGGACTGAAGCTTTCTTT
CASRTSPGSGTEAFF
>TRBJ2-6|.|once|TRBV5-4|17
TGTGCCAGCAGCTTGCTTGATGGGACCCCTGGGGCCAACGTCCTGACTTTC
CASSLLDGTPGANVLTF
>TRBJ1-5|.|.|TRBV5-4|13
TGTGCCAGCAGCCGGGACAAAAATCAGCCCCAGCATTTT
CASSRDKNQPQHF
>TRBJ1-1|.|.|TRBV10-3|14
TGTGCCATCAGTGGGGGGGTCGGGCACACTGAAGCTTTCTTT
CAISGGVGHTEAFF
>TRBJ2-7|.|once|TRBV30|15
TGTGCCTGGAGTCTCGGGGGAGGATTAACCTACGAGCAGTACTTC
CAWSLGGGLTYEQYF
>TRBJ2-5|.|.|TRBV27|16
TGTGCCAGCAGTTTAATGTCCACCTTGGCCCAAGAGACCCAGTACTTC
CASSLMSTLAQETQYF
>TRBJ2-5|TRBD2|.|TRBV30|13
TGTGCCTGGAGTGTAGCGGGATCAGAGACCCAGTACTTC
CAWSVAGSETQYF
>TRBJ2-7|TRBD1|.|TRBV18|14
TGTGCCAGCTCACCACCAAGAGGGGGCGAGGGGCAGTACTTC
CASSPPRGGEGQYF
>TRBJ2-3|TRBD2|.|TRBV19|15
TGTGCCAGTAGTACGACTAGCGGGAGCACAGATACGCAGTATTTT
CASSTTSGSTDTQYF
>TRBJ2-6|.|once|TRBV7-9|15
TGTGCCAGCAGCGGACGGGTCTCTGGGGCCAACGTCCTGACTTTC
CASSGRVSGANVLTF
>TRBJ2-1|.|.|TRBV4-1|14
TGCGCCAGCAGCCCGGGGAGGGGGTTCAATGAGCAGTTCTTC
CASSPGRGFNEQFF
>TRBJ1-1|.|.|TRBV7-8|13
TGTGCCAGCAGCCTTTCATTGAACACTGAAGCTTTCTTT
CASSLSLNTEAFF
>TRBJ2-3|TRBD2|.|TRBV10-3|15
TGTGCCATCAGGGCCACTAGCGGGAGTACAGATACGCAGTATTTT
CAIRATSGSTDTQYF
>TRBJ2-7|.|.|TRBV28|11
TGTGCCAGCACTTCCCCAGGGGAGCAGTACTTC
CASTSPGEQYF
>TRBJ2-2|TRBD2|.|TRBV5-1|14
TGCGCCAGCAGCTCCGGACTAGCCTCCGGGGAGCTGTTTTTT
CASSSGLASGELFF
>TRBJ1-5|.|.|TRBV5-1|13
TGCGCCAGCAGCTTGGGGACCAATCAGCCCCAGCATTTT
CASSLGTNQPQHF
>TRBJ2-4|.|.|TRBV5-1|14
TGCGCCAGCAGCTTGCCGGGGTCCGAACACATTCAGTACTTC
CASSLPGSEHIQYF